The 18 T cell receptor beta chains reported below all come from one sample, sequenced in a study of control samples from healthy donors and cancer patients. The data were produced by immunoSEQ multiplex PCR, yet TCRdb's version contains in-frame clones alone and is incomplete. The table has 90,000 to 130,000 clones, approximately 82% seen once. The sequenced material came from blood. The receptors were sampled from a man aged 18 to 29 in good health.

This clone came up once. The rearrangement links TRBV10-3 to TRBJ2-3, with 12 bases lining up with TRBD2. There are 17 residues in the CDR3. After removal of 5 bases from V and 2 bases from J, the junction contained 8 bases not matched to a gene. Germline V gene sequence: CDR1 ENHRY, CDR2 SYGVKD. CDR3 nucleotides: TGTGCCATCAGTCCAAGCCTAGCGGGGGGGCCCACAGATACGCAGTATTTT. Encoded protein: CAISPSLAGGPTDTQYF.

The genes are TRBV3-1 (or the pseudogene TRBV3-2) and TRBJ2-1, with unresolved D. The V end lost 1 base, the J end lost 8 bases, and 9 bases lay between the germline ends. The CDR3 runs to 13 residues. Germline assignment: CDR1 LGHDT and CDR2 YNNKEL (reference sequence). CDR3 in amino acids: CASSQGPGDEQFF. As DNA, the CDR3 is TGTGCCAGCAGCCAAGGCCCTGGGGATGAGCAGTTCTTC.

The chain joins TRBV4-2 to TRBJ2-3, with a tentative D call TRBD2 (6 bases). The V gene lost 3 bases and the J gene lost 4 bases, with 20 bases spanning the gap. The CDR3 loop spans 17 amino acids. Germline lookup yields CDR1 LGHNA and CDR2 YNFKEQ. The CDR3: CASSQSAGFNAADTQYF. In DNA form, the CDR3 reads TGTGCCAGCAGCCAGTCGGCGGGATTCAACGCCGCAGATACGCAGTATTTT.

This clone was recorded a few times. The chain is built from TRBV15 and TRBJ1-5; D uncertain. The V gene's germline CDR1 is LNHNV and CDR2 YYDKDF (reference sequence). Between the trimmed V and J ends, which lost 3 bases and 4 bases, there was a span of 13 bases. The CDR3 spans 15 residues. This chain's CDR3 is CATSRGRPNNQPQHF. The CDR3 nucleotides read TGTGCCACCAGCAGGGGGAGGCCTAATAATCAGCCCCAGCATTTT.

The CDR3 DNA reads as TGTGCCAGCAATGTGGAGAGGATGGAGACCCAGTACTTC. It is translated as CASNVERMETQYF. The rearrangement links TRBV2 to TRBJ2-5; no firm D call. V was trimmed by 7 bases and J by 5 bases, leaving 14 bases between them. This CDR3 contains 13 residues. The germline V gene encodes CDR1 SNHLY and CDR2 FYNNEI.

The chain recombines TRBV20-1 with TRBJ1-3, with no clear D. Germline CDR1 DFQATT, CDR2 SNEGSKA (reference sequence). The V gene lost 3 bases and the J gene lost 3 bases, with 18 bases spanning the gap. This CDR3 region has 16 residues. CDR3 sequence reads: CSASNMLGGGGNTIYF. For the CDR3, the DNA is TGCAGTGCTAGTAATATGCTGGGAGGAGGTGGAAACACCATATATTTT.

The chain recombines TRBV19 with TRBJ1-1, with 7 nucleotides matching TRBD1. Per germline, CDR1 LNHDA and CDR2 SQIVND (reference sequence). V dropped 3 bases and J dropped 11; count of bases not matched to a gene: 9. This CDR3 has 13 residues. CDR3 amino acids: CASSMGQTTSAFF. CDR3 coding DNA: TGTGCCAGTAGTATGGGACAGACCACCTCGGCTTTCTTT. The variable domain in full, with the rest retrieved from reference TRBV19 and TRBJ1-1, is DGGITQSPKYLFRKEGQNVTLSCEQNLNHDAMYWYRQDPGQGLRLIYYSQIVNDFQKGDIAEGYSVSREKKESFPLTVTSAQKNPTAFYLCASSMGQTTSAFFGQGTRLTVV.

The CDR3 spells CASSLGTSGIETQYF. CDR3 nucleotide sequence: TGTGCCAGCAGCTTGGGGACTAGCGGGATTGAGACCCAGTACTTC. The V and J genes are TRBV7-9 and TRBJ2-5; 13 nucleotides align to TRBD2. From germline, CDR1 is SEHNR and CDR2 FQNEAQ (reference sequence). Trimming removed 3 bases from V and 5 bases from J; junction bases left unmatched: 3. This CDR3 contains 15 residues.

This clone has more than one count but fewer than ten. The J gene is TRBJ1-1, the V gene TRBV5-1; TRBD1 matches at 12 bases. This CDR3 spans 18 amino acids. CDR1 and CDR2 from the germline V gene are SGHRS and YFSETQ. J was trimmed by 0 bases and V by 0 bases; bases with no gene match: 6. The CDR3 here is CASSLEIGTGGMNTEAFF. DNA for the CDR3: TGCGCCAGCAGCTTGGAAATTGGGACAGGGGGCATGAACACTGAAGCTTTCTTT.

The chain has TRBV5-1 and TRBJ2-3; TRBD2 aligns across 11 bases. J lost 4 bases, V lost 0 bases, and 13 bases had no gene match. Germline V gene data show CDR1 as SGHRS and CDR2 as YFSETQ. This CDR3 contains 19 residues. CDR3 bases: TGCGCCAGCAGCTTGGAACTAGCGGGGGCCCCGAGCCGGGCAGATACGCAGTATTTT. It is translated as CASSLELAGAPSRADTQYF.

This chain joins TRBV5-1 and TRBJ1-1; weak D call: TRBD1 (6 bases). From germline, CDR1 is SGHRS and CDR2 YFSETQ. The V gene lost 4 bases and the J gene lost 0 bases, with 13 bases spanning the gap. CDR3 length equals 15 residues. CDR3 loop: CASSLRTELNTEAFF. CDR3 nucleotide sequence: TGCGCCAGCAGCCTAAGGACAGAGTTGAACACTGAAGCTTTCTTT.

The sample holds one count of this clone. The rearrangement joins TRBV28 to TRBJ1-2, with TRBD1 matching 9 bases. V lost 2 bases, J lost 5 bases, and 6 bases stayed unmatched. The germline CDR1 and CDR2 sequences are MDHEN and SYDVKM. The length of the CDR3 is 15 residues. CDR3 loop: CASSLLGQGRYGYTF. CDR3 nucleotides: TGTGCCAGCAGTTTACTTGGACAGGGGAGGTATGGCTACACCTTC.

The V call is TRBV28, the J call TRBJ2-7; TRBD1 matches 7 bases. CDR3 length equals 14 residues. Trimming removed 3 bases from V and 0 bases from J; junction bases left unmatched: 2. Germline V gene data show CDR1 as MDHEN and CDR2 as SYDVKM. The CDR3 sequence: CASSFAGGSYEQYF. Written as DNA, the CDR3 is TGTGCCAGCAGTTTCGCAGGGGGCTCCTACGAGCAGTACTTC.

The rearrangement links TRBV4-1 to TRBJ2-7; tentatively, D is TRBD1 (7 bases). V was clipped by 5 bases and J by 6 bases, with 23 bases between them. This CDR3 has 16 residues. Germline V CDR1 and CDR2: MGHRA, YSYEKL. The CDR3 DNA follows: TGCGCCAGCAGCGGAGTATACGGACAGGAGGGAGGCGAGCAGTACTTC. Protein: CASSGVYGQEGGEQYF.

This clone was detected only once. The CDR3, as DNA: TGCGCCAGCAGCTTGGGGCTAGCGGGGCACTCCTACGAGCAGTACTTC. Translated: CASSLGLAGHSYEQYF. The chain joins TRBV5-1 to TRBJ2-7, with TRBD2 matching over 9 bases. V dropped 0 bases and J dropped 0; count of bases not matched to a gene: 4. CDR3 length: 16 residues. Germline V gives CDR1 SGHRS, CDR2 YFSETQ.

DNA for the CDR3: TGTGCCACCAGTGATCACAAGCGGGGGAATACGCAGTATTTT. Protein product: CATSDHKRGNTQYF. The chain carries TRBV24-1 and TRBJ2-3; 8 bases are a match to TRBD2. The CDR3 has 14 residues. V was clipped by 3 bases and J by 7 bases; unmatched bases: 5. Germline V lookup: CDR1 KGHDR, CDR2 SFDVKD.

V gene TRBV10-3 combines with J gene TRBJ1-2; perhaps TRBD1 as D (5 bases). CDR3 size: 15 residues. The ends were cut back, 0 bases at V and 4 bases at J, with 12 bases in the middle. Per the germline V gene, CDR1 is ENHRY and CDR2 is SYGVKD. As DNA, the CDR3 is TGTGCCATCAGTGAGTCATTTGGGGACCTCTATGGCTACACCTTC. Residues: CAISESFGDLYGYTF.

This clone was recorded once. The DNA for the CDR3 is TGTGCCAGCAGCCAAGACGGGCCGGGCCCGAACACCGGGGAGCTGTTTTTT. It is translated as CASSQDGPGPNTGELFF. V usage is TRBV3-1 (or the pseudogene TRBV3-2) and J usage is TRBJ2-2, with unresolved D. The CDR3 is made up of 17 amino acids. Trimming removed 0 bases from V and 0 bases from J, with 11 bases in between. Germline V gene lookup returns CDR1 LGHDT and CDR2 YNNKEL (reference sequence).